This T cell receptor beta chain originates from a study of cytomegalovirus exposure and HLA in healthy donors. General study findings and limits: Immune exposure information available was restricted to CMV serostatus. The study labeled approximately 150 TCR beta chains cytomegalovirus-associated.

For this clone: Its antigen remains unknown.

The CDR3 covers 16 residues. V gave up 6 bases and J gave up 0 bases; unmatched junction bases: 8. Germline V lookup: CDR1 SGHTA, CDR2 FQGNSA. This PCR relied on a set of 60 Vbeta primers and 13 Jbeta primers. The table came from immunoSEQ multiplex PCR; TCRdb's copy has only in-frame clones and leaves some out. This sample yields tens of thousands of clones, of which around 81% are seen a single time; roughly 1.5% belongs to the top ten. The receptor was isolated from a man aged 35-49 years in good health and CMV-seronegative. V and J are TRBV7-2 and TRBJ2-1; 7 bases are shared with TRBD1. Sequenced sample: PBMCs. CDR3 in DNA: TGTGCCAGCAGGAAAGGGGGACAGAGCTCCTACAATGAGCAGTTCTTC. It is translated as CASRKGGQSSYNEQFF.